Shown below are 9 T cell receptor beta chains from a single sample sequenced in a study of T cell changes during pregnancy in multiple sclerosis. Here immunoSEQ multiplex PCR was the method, and the copy in TCRdb shows in-frame clones only, minus some. The sample shows around 50,000 clones, roughly 91% of them seen only once. The starting material was CD4+ T cells from peripheral blood mononuclear cells, obtained in the third trimester of pregnancy. The origin of the receptors is a female donor with multiple sclerosis, enrolled in a pregnancy study.

The chain is built from TRBV13 and TRBJ1-2; D perhaps matches TRBD1 (6 bases). CDR1 and CDR2 (germline): PRHDT, FYEKMQ (reference sequence). CDR3 size: 13 residues. V was shortened by 5 bases and J by 5 bases, with 12 bases between the two germline ends. As DNA, the CDR3 is TGTGCCAGCAGCAAGTCAGGGGCATATGGCTACACCTTC. It translates to CASSKSGAYGYTF.

The chain combines TRBV6-6 with TRBJ2-7; the D gene is possibly TRBD2 (6 bases). This CDR3 has 15 amino acids. Germline V gene data show CDR1 as MNHNY and CDR2 as SVGAGI (reference sequence). Between the trimmed V and J ends, which lost 0 bases and 6 bases, there was a span of 15 bases. The CDR3 spells CASSYSTGVKSEQYF. DNA of the CDR3: TGTGCCAGCAGTTACTCGACGGGGGTAAAATCCGAGCAGTACTTC.

The chain is built from TRBV6-5 and TRBJ1-1; possibly TRBD1 for D (6 bases). Germline V CDR1 and CDR2: MNHEY, SVGAGI. This CDR3 comprises 13 residues. Trimming cost V 11 bases and J 5 bases, with 18 bases left between them. The CDR3 spells CAALSDRSTEAFF. The DNA of the CDR3 is TGTGCCGCCCTGAGTGACAGGTCGACTGAAGCTTTCTTT.

The chain is built from TRBV12-5 and TRBJ1-2; a weak D match, TRBD1 (6 bases). Germline CDR1 reads LGHNT; CDR2 reads FRNRAP. V was clipped by 0 bases and J by 1 base, with 21 bases between them. The CDR3 has 19 amino acids. The CDR3 spells CASGLVPPRGTSLNYGYTF. The CDR3 coding sequence is TGTGCTAGTGGTTTGGTCCCCCCAAGGGGGACATCCCTTAACTATGGCTACACCTTC.

The V call is TRBV6-5, the J call TRBJ2-7, with TRBD1 identical over 8 bases. Germline V gene lookup returns CDR1 MNHEY and CDR2 SVGAGI. Trimming cost V 4 bases and J 5 bases; bases outside gene matches: 7. There are 14 residues in the CDR3. CDR3 in amino acids: CASSFRTGRNEQYF. Written as DNA, the CDR3 is TGTGCCAGCAGTTTCCGGACAGGGAGGAACGAGCAGTACTTC.

The rearrangement uses TRBV28 and TRBJ1-5, with D unresolved. The CDR3 runs to 14 residues. Germline V CDR1 and CDR2: MDHEN, SYDVKM. Trimming shortened V by 7 bases and J by 4 bases, and 14 bases separated the two germline ends. The CDR3 is CASTNPRGNQPQHF. In DNA form, the CDR3 reads TGTGCCAGCACCAACCCTCGGGGTAATCAGCCCCAGCATTTT.

This sequence joins TRBV15 and TRBJ2-7, with TRBD2 identical over 15 bases. J lost 6 bases, V lost 4 bases, and 10 bases had no gene match. CDR3 length: 17 residues. The germline V gene has CDR1 LNHNV and CDR2 YYDKDF (reference sequence). The CDR3 is CATSILGLAGGGAEQYF. The CDR3 region has the DNA TGTGCCACCAGCATCCTGGGACTAGCGGGGGGAGGTGCCGAGCAGTACTTC.

This clone has a single count. The chain employs TRBV6-1 and TRBJ1-1, with D unclear. The CDR3 extends over 15 amino acids. The V and J ends lost 4 bases and 5 bases respectively, with 17 bases between them. Germline V gene data show CDR1 as MNHNS and CDR2 as SASEGT. The CDR3 DNA is TGTGCCAGCAGTGCACGAGGAGCGGGTAATACTGAAGCTTTCTTT. This sequence encodes CASSARGAGNTEAFF.

CDR3 DNA: TGTGCCACCGATTCGCGGGAACCGAACACTGAAGCTTTCTTT. Amino acid sequence: CATDSREPNTEAFF. The chain combines TRBV10-3 with TRBJ1-1; D unresolved. Trimming took off 10 bases at V and 1 base at J, with 16 bases between the two ends. Germline CDR1 is ENHRY and CDR2 is SYGVKD. The length of the CDR3 is 14 residues.